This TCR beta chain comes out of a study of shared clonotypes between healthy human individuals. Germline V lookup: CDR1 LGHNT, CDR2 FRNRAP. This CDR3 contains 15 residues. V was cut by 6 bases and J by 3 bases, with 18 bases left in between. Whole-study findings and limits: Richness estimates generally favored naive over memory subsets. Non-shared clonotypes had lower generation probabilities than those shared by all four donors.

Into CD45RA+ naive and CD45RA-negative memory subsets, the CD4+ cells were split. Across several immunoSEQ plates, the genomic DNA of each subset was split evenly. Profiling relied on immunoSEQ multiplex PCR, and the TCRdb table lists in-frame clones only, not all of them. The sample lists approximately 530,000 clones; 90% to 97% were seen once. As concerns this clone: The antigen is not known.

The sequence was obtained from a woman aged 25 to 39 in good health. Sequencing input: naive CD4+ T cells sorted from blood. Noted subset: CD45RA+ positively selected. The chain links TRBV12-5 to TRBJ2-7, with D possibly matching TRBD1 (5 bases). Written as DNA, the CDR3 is TGTGCTAGTGGCCTACAGGCTCCTTCCCTCTACGAGCAGTACTTC. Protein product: CASGLQAPSLYEQYF. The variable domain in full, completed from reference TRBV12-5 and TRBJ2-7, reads DARVTQTPRHKVTEMGQEVTMRCQPILGHNTVFWYRQTMMQGLELLAYFRNRAPLDDSGMPKDRFSAEMPDATLATLKIQPSEPRDSAVYFCASGLQAPSLYEQYFGPGTRLTVT.